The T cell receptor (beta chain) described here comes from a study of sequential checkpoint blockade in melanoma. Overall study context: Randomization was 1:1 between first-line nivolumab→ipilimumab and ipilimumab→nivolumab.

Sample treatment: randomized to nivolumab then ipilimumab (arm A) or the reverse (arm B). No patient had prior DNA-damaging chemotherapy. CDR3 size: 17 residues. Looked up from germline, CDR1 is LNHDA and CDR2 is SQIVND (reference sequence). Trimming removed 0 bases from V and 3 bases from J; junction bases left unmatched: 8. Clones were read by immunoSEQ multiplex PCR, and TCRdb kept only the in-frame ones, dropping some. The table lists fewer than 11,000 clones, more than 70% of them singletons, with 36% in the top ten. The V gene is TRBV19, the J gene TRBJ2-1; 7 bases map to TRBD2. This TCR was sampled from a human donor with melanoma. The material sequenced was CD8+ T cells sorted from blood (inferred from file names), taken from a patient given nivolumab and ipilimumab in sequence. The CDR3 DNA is TGTGCCAGTAGTATAGATCCTCCTAGCGGATTCTACAATGAGCAGTTCTTC. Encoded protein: CASSIDPPSGFYNEQFF.